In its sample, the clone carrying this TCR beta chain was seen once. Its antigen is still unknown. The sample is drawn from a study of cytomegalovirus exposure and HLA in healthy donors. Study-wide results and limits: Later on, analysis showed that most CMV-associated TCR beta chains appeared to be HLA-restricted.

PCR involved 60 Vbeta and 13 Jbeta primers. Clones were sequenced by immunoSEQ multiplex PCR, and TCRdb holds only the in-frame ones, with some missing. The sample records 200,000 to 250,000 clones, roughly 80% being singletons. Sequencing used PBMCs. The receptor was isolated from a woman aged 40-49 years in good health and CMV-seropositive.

DNA for the CDR3: TGTGCCAGCAGCTTGGGAAAGACGGGGGATCTCTGGTGGAGCTACACCTTC. The encoded protein is CASSLGKTGDLWWSYTF. This chain connects TRBV5-6 to TRBJ1-2, with D possibly TRBD1 on 5 matching bases. The CDR3 loop spans 17 amino acids. CDR1 is SGHDT, CDR2 YYEEEE, per germline. V lost 0 bases and J 9 bases, leaving 24 bases between the germline ends.